The rows below give T cell receptor beta chains drawn from one sample of a study of T cells in localized non-small cell lung cancer. The assay was immunoSEQ multiplex PCR, and TCRdb's table has in-frame clones only and misses some. The sample has 9,000 to 13,000 clones, 70% to 90% seen once. The material sequenced was peripheral blood, taken before any cancer treatment. These receptors were taken from a male donor at least 60 years old with stage III lung adenocarcinoma. The CDR3 runs from the conserved cysteine through the conserved F or W. Each record gives: CDR3 DNA, CDR3 protein, clone size, J gene, D gene, V gene, CDR3 length. The D gene is left open where the match is weak. Some rows mark clone size as missing; the rest say once, few, many or name a class of expanded clone.

CDR3nt: TGTGCCAGCAGTTTATCCCTCACGGGGACTCAAGCTTTCTTT
CDR3aa: CASSLSLTGTQAFF
abundance: NA
j_gene: TRBJ1-1
d_gene: NA
v_gene: TRBV28
len: 14

CDR3nt: TGTGCCAGCAGTTATGGGGAGATGCCAAATCAGCCCCAGCATTTT
CDR3aa: CASSYGEMPNQPQHF
abundance: NA
j_gene: TRBJ1-5
d_gene: NA
v_gene: TRBV28
len: 15

CDR3nt: TGTGCCAGCAGCATGGGGGCTAGCGCCGGCGGGGAGCTGTTTTTT
CDR3aa: CASSMGASAGGELFF
abundance: NA
j_gene: TRBJ2-2
d_gene: NA
v_gene: TRBV7-9
len: 15

CDR3nt: TGTGCCAGCAGCGTTTCTAGCGGGAGTTCCTACGAGCAGTACTTC
CDR3aa: CASSVSSGSSYEQYF
abundance: few
j_gene: TRBJ2-7
d_gene: TRBD2
v_gene: TRBV9
len: 15

CDR3nt: TGTGCCAGTAGGGGGACAGCCGCGAACACTGAAGCTTTCTTT
CDR3aa: CASRGTAANTEAFF
abundance: NA
j_gene: TRBJ1-1
d_gene: TRBD1
v_gene: TRBV19
len: 14

CDR3nt: TGTGCCAGTAGTATAAACCCAGGTGGGATTAACAATCAGCCCCAGCATTTT
CDR3aa: CASSINPGGINNQPQHF
abundance: NA
j_gene: TRBJ1-5
d_gene: NA
v_gene: TRBV19
len: 17

CDR3nt: TGTGCCAGCAGCCCCGGACTGAGCGAGCAGTACTTC
CDR3aa: CASSPGLSEQYF
abundance: NA
j_gene: TRBJ2-7
d_gene: NA
v_gene: TRBV7-9
len: 12

CDR3nt: TGTGCCAGCAACTCTGGAAACACCATATATTTT
CDR3aa: CASNSGNTIYF
abundance: NA
j_gene: TRBJ1-3
d_gene: NA
v_gene: TRBV6-1
len: 11

CDR3nt: TGTGCCAGTAGTATAATTTTGGGAGGGTATCATCAGCCCCAGCATTTT
CDR3aa: CASSIILGGYHQPQHF
abundance: NA
j_gene: TRBJ1-5
d_gene: NA
v_gene: TRBV19
len: 16

CDR3nt: TGCGCCAGCAGCTCAACAGGGTATGGAGGCTACACCTTC
CDR3aa: CASSSTGYGGYTF
abundance: NA
j_gene: TRBJ1-2
d_gene: NA
v_gene: TRBV5-1
len: 13

CDR3nt: TGTGCCAGCAGCTTAGCGTACCCCCTCTACGAGCAGTACTTC
CDR3aa: CASSLAYPLYEQYF
abundance: NA
j_gene: TRBJ2-7
d_gene: NA
v_gene: TRBV7-2
len: 14

CDR3nt: TGTGCCAGCAGCCGTGGACAGGGGGCACAGTCGGGACAGCAGTACTTC
CDR3aa: CASSRGQGAQSGQQYF
abundance: NA
j_gene: TRBJ2-7
d_gene: TRBD1
v_gene: TRBV5-5
len: 16

CDR3nt: TGTGCCAGCAGTGAACAGGGGTACGAGCAGTACTTC
CDR3aa: CASSEQGYEQYF
abundance: NA
j_gene: TRBJ2-7
d_gene: NA
v_gene: TRBV2
len: 12

CDR3nt: TGCGCCAGCAGCCAAGGGACAACCTACGAGCAGTACTTC
CDR3aa: CASSQGTTYEQYF
abundance: NA
j_gene: TRBJ2-7
d_gene: NA
v_gene: TRBV4-1
len: 13

CDR3nt: TGCGCCGTTCGGGGACAGGCGGACGAAAAACTGTTTTTT
CDR3aa: CAVRGQADEKLFF
abundance: NA
j_gene: TRBJ1-4
d_gene: TRBD1
v_gene: TRBV10-2
len: 13

CDR3nt: TGCAGTGCCCTCGGAACGGAGCAGTTCTTC
CDR3aa: CSALGTEQFF
abundance: NA
j_gene: TRBJ2-1
d_gene: NA
v_gene: TRBV20-1
len: 10

CDR3nt: TGTGCCAGCAGTTGGACCCTTGGGGGCTACGAGCAGTACTTC
CDR3aa: CASSWTLGGYEQYF
abundance: NA
j_gene: TRBJ2-7
d_gene: NA
v_gene: TRBV27
len: 14

CDR3nt: TGTGCCAGCAGCTTGGGACAGGCAGACACCGGGGAGCTGTTTTTT
CDR3aa: CASSLGQADTGELFF
abundance: NA
j_gene: TRBJ2-2
d_gene: NA
v_gene: TRBV5-4
len: 15

CDR3nt: TGCGCCAGCAGCCATCCTGGGACTAGCGGCGGTCGGGAGCAGTACTTC
CDR3aa: CASSHPGTSGGREQYF
abundance: NA
j_gene: TRBJ2-7
d_gene: TRBD2
v_gene: TRBV4-1
len: 16

CDR3nt: TGTGCCAGCAGTGACTCTGCGGGGGCAGATCAGCCCCAGCATTTT
CDR3aa: CASSDSAGADQPQHF
abundance: medium-sized
j_gene: TRBJ1-5
d_gene: NA
v_gene: TRBV6-4
len: 15

CDR3nt: TGCGCCAGCAGCTTGAAGGGTTACGAGCAGTACTTC
CDR3aa: CASSLKGYEQYF
abundance: once
j_gene: TRBJ2-7
d_gene: NA
v_gene: TRBV5-1
len: 12

CDR3nt: TGCGCCAGCAGCTTGGCGGCAGGGAGGGAGACCCAGTACTTC
CDR3aa: CASSLAAGRETQYF
abundance: once
j_gene: TRBJ2-5
d_gene: NA
v_gene: TRBV5-1
len: 14

CDR3nt: TGTGCCAGCAGCCACCCGGGCCTTGAAAAAGAGACCCAGTACTTC
CDR3aa: CASSHPGLEKETQYF
abundance: NA
j_gene: TRBJ2-5
d_gene: NA
v_gene: TRBV4-2
len: 15